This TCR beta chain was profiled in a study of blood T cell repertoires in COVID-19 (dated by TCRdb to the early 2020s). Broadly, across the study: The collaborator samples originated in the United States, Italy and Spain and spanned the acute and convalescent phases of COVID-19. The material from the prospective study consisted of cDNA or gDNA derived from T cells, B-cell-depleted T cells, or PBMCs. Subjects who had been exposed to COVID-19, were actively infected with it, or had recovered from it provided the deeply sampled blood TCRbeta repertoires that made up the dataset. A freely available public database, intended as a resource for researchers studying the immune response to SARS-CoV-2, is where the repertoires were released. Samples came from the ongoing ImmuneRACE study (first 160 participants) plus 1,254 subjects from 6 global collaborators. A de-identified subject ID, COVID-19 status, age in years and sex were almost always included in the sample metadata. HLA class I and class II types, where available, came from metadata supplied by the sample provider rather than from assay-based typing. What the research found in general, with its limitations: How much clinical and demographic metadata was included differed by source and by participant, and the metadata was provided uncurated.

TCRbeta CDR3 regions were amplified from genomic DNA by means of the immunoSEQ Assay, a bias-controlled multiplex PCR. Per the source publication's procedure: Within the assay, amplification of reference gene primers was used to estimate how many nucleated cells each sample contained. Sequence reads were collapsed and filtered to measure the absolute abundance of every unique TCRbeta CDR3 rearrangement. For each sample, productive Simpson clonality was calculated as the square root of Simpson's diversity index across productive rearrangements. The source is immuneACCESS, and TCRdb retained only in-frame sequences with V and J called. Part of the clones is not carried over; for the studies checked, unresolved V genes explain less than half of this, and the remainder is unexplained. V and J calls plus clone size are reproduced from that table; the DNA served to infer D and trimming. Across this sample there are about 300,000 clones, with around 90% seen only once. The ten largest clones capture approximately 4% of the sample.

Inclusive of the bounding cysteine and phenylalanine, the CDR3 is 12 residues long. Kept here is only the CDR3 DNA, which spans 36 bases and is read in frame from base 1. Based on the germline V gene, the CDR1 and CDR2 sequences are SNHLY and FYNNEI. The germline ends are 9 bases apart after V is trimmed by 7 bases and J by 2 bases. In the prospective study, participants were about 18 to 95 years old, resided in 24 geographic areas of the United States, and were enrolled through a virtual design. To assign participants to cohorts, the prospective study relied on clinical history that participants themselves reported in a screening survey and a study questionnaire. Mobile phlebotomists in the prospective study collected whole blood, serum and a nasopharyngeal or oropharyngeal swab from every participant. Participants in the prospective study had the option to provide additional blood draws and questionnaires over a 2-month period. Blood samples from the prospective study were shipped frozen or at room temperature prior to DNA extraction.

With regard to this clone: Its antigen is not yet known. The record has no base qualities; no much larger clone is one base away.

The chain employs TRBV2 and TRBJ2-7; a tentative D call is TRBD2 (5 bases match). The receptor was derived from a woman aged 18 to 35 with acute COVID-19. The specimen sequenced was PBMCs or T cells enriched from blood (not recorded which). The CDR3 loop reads CASIEGTYEQYF. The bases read TGTGCCAGCATAGAGGGAACCTACGAGCAGTACTTC.